This is a list of T cell receptor beta chains from one sample in a study of cytomegalovirus exposure and HLA in healthy donors. Profiling relied on immunoSEQ multiplex PCR, and the TCRdb table lists in-frame clones only, not all of them. In the table there are roughly 120,000 clones, roughly nine tenths of which are singletons. Sample: PBMCs. The source is a man aged 18 to 35 in good health and CMV-seropositive. The CDR3 runs from the conserved cysteine through the conserved F or W. Each record gives: J gene, V gene, D gene, CDR3 protein. A D gene is named only where the DNA matches it firmly.

j_call: TRBJ2-1; v_call: TRBV5-4; d_call: TRBD2; cdr3_aa: CASSGGLAGALYNEQFF
j_call: TRBJ2-1; v_call: TRBV27; d_call: TRBD2; cdr3_aa: CASRRTSGNEQFF
j_call: TRBJ2-2; v_call: TRBV4-2; d_call: -; cdr3_aa: CATRQGTNTGELFF
j_call: TRBJ2-7; v_call: TRBV9; d_call: TRBD1; cdr3_aa: CASSVGQGNYEQYF
j_call: TRBJ2-7; v_call: TRBV5-1; d_call: TRBD2; cdr3_aa: CASSREGLTFYEQYF
j_call: TRBJ1-6; v_call: TRBV7-8; d_call: -; cdr3_aa: CASSSPFLGANNSPLHF
j_call: TRBJ1-6; v_call: TRBV28; d_call: -; cdr3_aa: CASSSQGMGDSPLHF
j_call: TRBJ2-3; v_call: TRBV15; d_call: -; cdr3_aa: CATSRDRGGAPDTQYF
j_call: TRBJ1-4; v_call: TRBV5-1; d_call: -; cdr3_aa: CASLTKTGRQTNEKLFF
j_call: TRBJ1-6; v_call: TRBV6-6; d_call: TRBD1; cdr3_aa: CASSPTGTGVSPLHF
j_call: TRBJ1-2; v_call: TRBV6-6; d_call: -; cdr3_aa: CASSYIGDGYTF
j_call: TRBJ2-1; v_call: TRBV11-2; d_call: TRBD2; cdr3_aa: CASSLSGKRLAFSYNEQFF
j_call: TRBJ1-2; v_call: TRBV7-2; d_call: -; cdr3_aa: CASSFGRASNYGYTF
j_call: TRBJ2-1; v_call: TRBV15; d_call: TRBD1; cdr3_aa: CATSTGASSYNEQFF
j_call: TRBJ1-1; v_call: TRBV30; d_call: -; cdr3_aa: CAWSLGKDTEAFF
j_call: TRBJ1-2; v_call: TRBV13; d_call: -; cdr3_aa: CASSLGPQIYGYTF
j_call: TRBJ1-1; v_call: TRBV4-2; d_call: -; cdr3_aa: CASSQESRDTEAFF
j_call: TRBJ1-6; v_call: TRBV14; d_call: TRBD1; cdr3_aa: CASSYSRTGFRSPLHF
j_call: TRBJ2-5; v_call: TRBV29-1; d_call: -; cdr3_aa: CSVHHQQGLGQYF
j_call: TRBJ2-5; v_call: TRBV6-6; d_call: -; cdr3_aa: CASSSPDTGMETQYF
j_call: TRBJ1-1; v_call: TRBV6-6; d_call: -; cdr3_aa: CASSFTQSEAFF
j_call: TRBJ2-2; v_call: TRBV5-1; d_call: -; cdr3_aa: CASLPGQTNTGELFF
j_call: TRBJ2-2; v_call: TRBV11-2; d_call: -; cdr3_aa: CASTTRGWETNTGELFF
j_call: TRBJ1-6; v_call: TRBV6-1; d_call: -; cdr3_aa: CASSEIGQTSSPLHF
j_call: TRBJ1-1; v_call: TRBV28; d_call: -; cdr3_aa: CASTGDTEAFF
j_call: TRBJ2-1; v_call: TRBV6-4; d_call: -; cdr3_aa: CASSDSVENNEQFF
j_call: TRBJ2-7; v_call: TRBV5-4; d_call: -; cdr3_aa: CASSLAGGNEQYF
j_call: TRBJ1-5; v_call: TRBV6-1; d_call: -; cdr3_aa: CASLTGYSNQPQHF
j_call: TRBJ1-1; v_call: TRBV11-2; d_call: -; cdr3_aa: CASSSPRGSTEAFF
j_call: TRBJ2-7; v_call: TRBV6-6; d_call: -; cdr3_aa: CASSYSPQGEQYF
j_call: TRBJ1-1; v_call: TRBV4-3; d_call: -; cdr3_aa: CASSQAPMNTEAFF
j_call: TRBJ2-7; v_call: TRBV5-4; d_call: -; cdr3_aa: CASSLARGIGTYEQYF
j_call: TRBJ2-4; v_call: TRBV25-1; d_call: TRBD1; cdr3_aa: CASSPEGQGKNIQYF
j_call: TRBJ2-1; v_call: TRBV6-5; d_call: TRBD2; cdr3_aa: CASNSLAGGVNEQFF
j_call: TRBJ1-1; v_call: TRBV18; d_call: -; cdr3_aa: CASSLDRSTEAFF
j_call: TRBJ1-1; v_call: TRBV5-6; d_call: TRBD1; cdr3_aa: CASSFGTGSTEAFF
j_call: TRBJ2-2; v_call: TRBV7-8; d_call: TRBD2; cdr3_aa: CARGGTNTGELFF
j_call: TRBJ1-1; v_call: TRBV11-2; d_call: -; cdr3_aa: CASSSSRGMAEAFF
j_call: TRBJ1-2; v_call: TRBV30; d_call: -; cdr3_aa: CAWTEANSLYGYTF
j_call: TRBJ1-2; v_call: TRBV27; d_call: TRBD1; cdr3_aa: CADHGQGAHGYTF
j_call: TRBJ2-1; v_call: TRBV6-1; d_call: -; cdr3_aa: CASRLTASSYNEQFF
j_call: TRBJ2-2; v_call: TRBV5-4; d_call: TRBD1; cdr3_aa: CASSPGTANTGELFF
j_call: TRBJ1-2; v_call: TRBV5-6; d_call: -; cdr3_aa: CASSPDGGRDYGYTF
j_call: TRBJ1-6; v_call: TRBV30; d_call: -; cdr3_aa: CAWNQGWDSSPLHF
j_call: TRBJ1-2; v_call: TRBV6-5; d_call: -; cdr3_aa: CASSRATNYGYTF
j_call: TRBJ2-7; v_call: TRBV5-6; d_call: TRBD1; cdr3_aa: CASSPGQGWYEQYF
j_call: TRBJ1-6; v_call: TRBV27; d_call: -; cdr3_aa: CASSFRVKSPLHF
j_call: TRBJ2-7; v_call: TRBV7-8; d_call: TRBD1; cdr3_aa: CASRGGQGARYEQYF
j_call: TRBJ2-7; v_call: TRBV6-1; d_call: -; cdr3_aa: CASRTGQLSYEQYF
j_call: TRBJ2-1; v_call: TRBV4-1; d_call: -; cdr3_aa: CASSQELQAMEQFF
j_call: TRBJ1-2; v_call: TRBV10-2; d_call: TRBD1; cdr3_aa: CASSEILLEGQGKYGYTF
j_call: TRBJ2-5; v_call: TRBV7-8; d_call: -; cdr3_aa: CASSLSTGETQYF
j_call: TRBJ1-5; v_call: TRBV28; d_call: TRBD1; cdr3_aa: CASSLYETGGVQPQHF
j_call: TRBJ2-7; v_call: TRBV4-1; d_call: TRBD1; cdr3_aa: CASSQGDRTIYEQYF
j_call: TRBJ2-3; v_call: TRBV5-1; d_call: -; cdr3_aa: CASSLGPAGDTQYF
j_call: TRBJ2-7; v_call: TRBV14; d_call: TRBD1; cdr3_aa: CASSQLDRTREQYF
j_call: TRBJ1-5; v_call: TRBV15; d_call: -; cdr3_aa: CATSRTGNQPQHF
j_call: TRBJ1-1; v_call: TRBV7-2; d_call: -; cdr3_aa: CASRTGNTEAFF
j_call: TRBJ2-1; v_call: TRBV28; d_call: TRBD1; cdr3_aa: CASSWTGESNEQFF
j_call: TRBJ2-4; v_call: TRBV7-6; d_call: TRBD2; cdr3_aa: CASSPRGGKNIQYF